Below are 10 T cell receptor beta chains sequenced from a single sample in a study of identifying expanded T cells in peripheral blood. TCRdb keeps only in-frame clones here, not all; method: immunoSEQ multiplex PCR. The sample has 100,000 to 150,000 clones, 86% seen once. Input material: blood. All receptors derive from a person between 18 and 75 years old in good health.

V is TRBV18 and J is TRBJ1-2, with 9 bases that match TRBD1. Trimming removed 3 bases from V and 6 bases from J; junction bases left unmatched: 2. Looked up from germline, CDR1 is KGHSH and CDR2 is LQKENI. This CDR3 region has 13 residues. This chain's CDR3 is CASSPRTGDGYTF. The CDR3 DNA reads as TGTGCCAGCTCACCTAGGACAGGGGATGGCTACACCTTC.

CDR3 residues: CASSPSRTGYEQYF. In DNA, the CDR3 is TGTGCCAGCAGCCCCTCGAGGACGGGATACGAGCAGTACTTC. This chain links TRBV7-2 with TRBJ2-7; tentative D call: TRBD2 (5 bases). V lost 5 bases, J lost 4 bases, and 15 bases lay in between. The length of the CDR3 is 14 residues. Germline V CDR1 and CDR2: SGHTA, FQGNSA.

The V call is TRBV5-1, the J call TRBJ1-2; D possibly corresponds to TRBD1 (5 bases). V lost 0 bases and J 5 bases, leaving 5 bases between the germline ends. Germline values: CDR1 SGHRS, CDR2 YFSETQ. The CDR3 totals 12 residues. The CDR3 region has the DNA TGCGCCAGCAGCTTGGGACAGTATGGCTACACCTTC. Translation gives CASSLGQYGYTF. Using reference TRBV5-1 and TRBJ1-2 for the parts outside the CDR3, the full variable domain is KAGVTQTPRYLIKTRGQQVTLSCSPISGHRSVSWYQQTPGQGLQFLFEYFSETQRNKGNFPGRFSGRQFSNSRSEMNVSTLELGDSALYLCASSLGQYGYTFGSGTRLTVV.

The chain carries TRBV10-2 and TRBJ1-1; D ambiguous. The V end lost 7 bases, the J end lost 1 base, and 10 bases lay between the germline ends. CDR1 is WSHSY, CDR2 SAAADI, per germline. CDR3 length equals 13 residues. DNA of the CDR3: TGCGCCAGCAAGATTTCAGCGAACACTGAAGCTTTCTTT. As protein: CASKISANTEAFF.

CDR3 bases: TGCGCCAGCAGCTTGGCCGCTAGCGGGCTGGGGCAAGAGACCCAGTACTTC. It encodes CASSLAASGLGQETQYF. The chain joins TRBV5-1 to TRBJ2-5, with 8 bases lining up with TRBD2. After removal of 0 bases from V and 2 bases from J, the junction contained 9 bases not matched to a gene. The CDR3 covers 17 residues. The V gene's germline CDR1 is SGHRS and CDR2 YFSETQ.

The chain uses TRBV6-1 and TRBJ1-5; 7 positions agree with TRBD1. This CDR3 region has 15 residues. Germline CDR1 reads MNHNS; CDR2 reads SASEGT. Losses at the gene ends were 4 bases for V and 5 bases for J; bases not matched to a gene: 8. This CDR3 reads CASSAPVQGDQPQHF. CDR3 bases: TGTGCCAGCAGTGCCCCCGTCCAGGGGGATCAGCCCCAGCATTTT.

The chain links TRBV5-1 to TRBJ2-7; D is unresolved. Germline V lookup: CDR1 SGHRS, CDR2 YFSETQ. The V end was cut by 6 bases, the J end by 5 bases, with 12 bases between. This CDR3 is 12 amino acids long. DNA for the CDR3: TGCGCCAGCACGGGCCGCGCTGACGAGCAGTACTTC. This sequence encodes CASTGRADEQYF.

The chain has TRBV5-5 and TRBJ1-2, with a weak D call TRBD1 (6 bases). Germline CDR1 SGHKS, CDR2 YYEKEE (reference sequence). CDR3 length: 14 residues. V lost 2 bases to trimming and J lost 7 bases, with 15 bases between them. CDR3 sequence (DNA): TGTGCCAGCAGCTTAGATGTGGGACACACTGGCTACACCTTC. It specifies CASSLDVGHTGYTF. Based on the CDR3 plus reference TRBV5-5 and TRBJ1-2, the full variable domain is DAGVTQSPTHLIKTRGQQVTLRCSPISGHKSVSWYQQVLGQGPQFIFQYYEKEERGRGNFPDRFSARQFPNYSSELNVNALLLGDSALYLCASSLDVGHTGYTFGSGTRLTVV.

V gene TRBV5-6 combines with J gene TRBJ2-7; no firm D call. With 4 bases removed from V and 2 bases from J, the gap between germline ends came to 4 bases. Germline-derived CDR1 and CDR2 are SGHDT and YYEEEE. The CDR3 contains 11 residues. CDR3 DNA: TGTGCCAGCAGCGGAACCTACGAGCAGTACTTC. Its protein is CASSGTYEQYF.

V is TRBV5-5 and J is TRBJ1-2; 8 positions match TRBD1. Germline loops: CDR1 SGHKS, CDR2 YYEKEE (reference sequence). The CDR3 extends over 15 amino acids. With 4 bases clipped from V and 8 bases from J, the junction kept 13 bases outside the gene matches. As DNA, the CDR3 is TGTGCCAGCAGCCGGTCCTTCGGACAGGGTGGAGGCTACACCTTC. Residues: CASSRSFGQGGGYTF.